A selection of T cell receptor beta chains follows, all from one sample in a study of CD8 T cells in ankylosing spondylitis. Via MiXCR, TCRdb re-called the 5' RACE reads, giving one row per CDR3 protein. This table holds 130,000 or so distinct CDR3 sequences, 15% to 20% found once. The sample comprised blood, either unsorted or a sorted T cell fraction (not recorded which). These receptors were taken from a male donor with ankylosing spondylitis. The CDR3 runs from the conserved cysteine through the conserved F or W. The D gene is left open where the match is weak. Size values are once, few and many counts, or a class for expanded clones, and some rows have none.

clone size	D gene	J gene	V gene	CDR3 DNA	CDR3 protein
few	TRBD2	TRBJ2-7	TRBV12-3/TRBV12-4	TGTGCCAGCAGTTCCCGACTAGCGGGAGGCTTCTTATACTTC	CASSSRLAGGFLYF
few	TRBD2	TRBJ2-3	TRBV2	TGTGCCAGCAGCTGGTCGACTAGCGGGAGCACAGATACGCAGTATTTT	CASSWSTSGSTDTQYF
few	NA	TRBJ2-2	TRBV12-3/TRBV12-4	TGTGCCAGCAGTCTCGGCCGTGCCGGGGAGCTGTTTTTT	CASSLGRAGELFF
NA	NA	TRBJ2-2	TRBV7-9	TGTGCCAGCAGCTCCGAGATGAACACCGGGGAGCTGTTTTTT	CASSSEMNTGELFF
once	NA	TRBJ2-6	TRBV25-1	TGTGCCAGCAGTGATCGGACTGCCGCTGGGGCCAACGTCCTGACTTTC	CASSDRTAAGANVLTF
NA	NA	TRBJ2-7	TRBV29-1	TGCAGCGTTGAGGCAGGGGTGGGGACCTACGAGCAGTACTTC	CSVEAGVGTYEQYF
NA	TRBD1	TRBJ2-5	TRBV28	TGTGCCAGCAGTTTACGGGACAGTTTGTCCTACCGTGAGACCCAGTACTTC	CASSLRDSLSYRETQYF
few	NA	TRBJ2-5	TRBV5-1	TGCGCCAGCAGCTTGGCAGGCACCCCGGGGGTGGAGACCCAGTACTTC	CASSLAGTPGVETQYF
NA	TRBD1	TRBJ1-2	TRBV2	TGTGCCAGCAGTGAAGGGACAGGATTCTATGGCTACACCTTC	CASSEGTGFYGYTF
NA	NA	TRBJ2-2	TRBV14	TGTGCCAGCAGCCCGTACATCACCGGGGAGCTGTTTTTT	CASSPYITGELFF
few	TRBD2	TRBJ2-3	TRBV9	TGTGCCAGCAGCAGGACTAGCGGGACTAGCACAGATACGCAGTATTTT	CASSRTSGTSTDTQYF
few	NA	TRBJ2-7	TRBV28	TGTGCCAGCAGTTTATACGGGGGCGCGGCTTCCGAGCAGTACTTC	CASSLYGGAASEQYF
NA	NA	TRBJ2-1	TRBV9	TGTGCCAGCAGCGCCCCGTCCTCCAATGGCAATGAGCAGTTCTTC	CASSAPSSNGNEQFF
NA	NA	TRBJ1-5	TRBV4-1	TGCGCCAGCAGCGAACGCAGGGCGGACGATCAGCCCCAGCATTTT	CASSERRADDQPQHF